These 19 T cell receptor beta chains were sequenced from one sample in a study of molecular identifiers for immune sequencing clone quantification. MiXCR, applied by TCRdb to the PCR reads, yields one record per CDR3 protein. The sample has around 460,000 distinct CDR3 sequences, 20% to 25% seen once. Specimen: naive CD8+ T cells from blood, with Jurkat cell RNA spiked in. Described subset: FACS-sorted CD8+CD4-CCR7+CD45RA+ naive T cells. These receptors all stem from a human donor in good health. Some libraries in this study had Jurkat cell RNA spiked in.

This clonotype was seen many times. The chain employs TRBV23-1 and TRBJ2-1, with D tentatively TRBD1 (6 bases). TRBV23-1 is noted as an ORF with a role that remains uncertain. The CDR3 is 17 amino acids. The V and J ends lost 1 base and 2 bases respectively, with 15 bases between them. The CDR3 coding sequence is TGCGCCAGCAGTCAATGGCCTCCAGGGGCCCCCTACAATGAGCAGTTCTTC. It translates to CASSQWPPGAPYNEQFF.

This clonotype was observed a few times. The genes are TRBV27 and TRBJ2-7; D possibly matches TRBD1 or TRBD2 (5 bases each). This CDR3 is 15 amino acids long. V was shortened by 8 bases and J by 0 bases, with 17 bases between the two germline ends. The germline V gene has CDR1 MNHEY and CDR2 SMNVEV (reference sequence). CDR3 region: CASREGLQYSYEQYF. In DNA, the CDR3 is TGTGCCAGCCGAGAGGGGCTACAGTACTCCTACGAGCAGTACTTC.

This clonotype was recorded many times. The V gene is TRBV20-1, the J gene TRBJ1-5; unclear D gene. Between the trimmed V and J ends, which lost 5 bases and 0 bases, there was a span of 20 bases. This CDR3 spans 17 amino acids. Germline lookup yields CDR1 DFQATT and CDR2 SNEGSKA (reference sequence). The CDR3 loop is CSAERAVPWNSNQPQHF. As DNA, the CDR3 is TGCAGTGCTGAGAGGGCAGTCCCGTGGAATAGCAATCAGCCCCAGCATTTT.

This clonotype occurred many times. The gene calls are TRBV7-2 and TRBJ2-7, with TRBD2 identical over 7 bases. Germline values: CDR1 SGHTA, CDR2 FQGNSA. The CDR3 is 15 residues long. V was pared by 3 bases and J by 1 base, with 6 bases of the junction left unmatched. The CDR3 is CASSFAAGLSYEQYF. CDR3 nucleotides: TGTGCCAGCAGCTTTGCCGCGGGACTATCCTACGAGCAGTACTTC.

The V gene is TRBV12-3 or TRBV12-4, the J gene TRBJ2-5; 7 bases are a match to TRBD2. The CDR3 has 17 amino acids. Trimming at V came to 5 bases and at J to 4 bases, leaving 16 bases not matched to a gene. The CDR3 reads CASSQGLEAFGGETQYF. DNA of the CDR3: TGTGCCAGCAGTCAAGGACTAGAAGCTTTTGGCGGAGAGACCCAGTACTTC.

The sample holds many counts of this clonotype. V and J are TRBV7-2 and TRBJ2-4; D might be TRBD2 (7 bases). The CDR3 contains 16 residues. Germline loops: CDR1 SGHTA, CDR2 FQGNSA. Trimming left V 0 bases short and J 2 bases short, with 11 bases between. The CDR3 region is CASSLAGGAPKNIQYF. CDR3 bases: TGTGCCAGCAGCTTAGCTGGGGGGGCCCCCAAAAACATTCAGTACTTC.

The CDR3 spells CASSPQGGGGQETQYF. CDR3 nucleotide sequence: TGTGCCAGCAGTCCCCAAGGGGGGGGCGGTCAAGAGACCCAGTACTTC. The genes are TRBV2 and TRBJ2-5; D is possibly TRBD2 (7 bases). The V end was cut by 5 bases, the J end by 2 bases, with 18 bases between. Germline V CDR1 and CDR2: SNHLY, FYNNEI. CDR3 length: 16 amino acids.

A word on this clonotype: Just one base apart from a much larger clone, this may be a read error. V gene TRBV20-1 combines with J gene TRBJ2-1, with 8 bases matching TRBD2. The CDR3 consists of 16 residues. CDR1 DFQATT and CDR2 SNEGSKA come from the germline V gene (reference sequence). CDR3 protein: CSARDSFSGNYSEQFF. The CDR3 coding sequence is TGCAGTGCTAGAGATTCCTTTAGCGGGAACTACAGTGAGCAGTTCTTC.

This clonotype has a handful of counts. The DNA of the CDR3 is TGCGCCAGCAGCCAAGATAGCGGGAGTTCCTACAATGAGCAGTTCTTC. Translating it yields CASSQDSGSSYNEQFF. The gene calls are TRBV4-3 and TRBJ2-1; 9 bases line up with TRBD2. V shed 0 bases, J shed 1 base, and the junction held 1 base outside the gene matches. Germline V gene data show CDR1 as LGHNA and CDR2 as YSLEER. CDR3 length: 16 residues.

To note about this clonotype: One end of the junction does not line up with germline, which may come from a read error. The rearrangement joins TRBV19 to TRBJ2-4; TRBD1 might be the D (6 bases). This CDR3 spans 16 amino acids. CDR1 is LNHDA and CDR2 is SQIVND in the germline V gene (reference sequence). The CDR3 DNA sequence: TGTGCCAGTAGTATGGGGAACAGGGCGGCCAAAAACACTCAGTACTTC. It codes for CASSMGNRAAKNTQYF.

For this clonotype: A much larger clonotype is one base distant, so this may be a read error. CDR3 bases: TGTGCCAGCGGTTTAGTTAAGACAGGGTATAGCGATGGCTACACCTTC. It is translated as CASGLVKTGYSDGYTF. The genes are TRBV28 and TRBJ1-2; 7 bases map to TRBD1. CDR3 length: 16 amino acids. Germline V CDR1 and CDR2: MDHEN, SYDVKM.

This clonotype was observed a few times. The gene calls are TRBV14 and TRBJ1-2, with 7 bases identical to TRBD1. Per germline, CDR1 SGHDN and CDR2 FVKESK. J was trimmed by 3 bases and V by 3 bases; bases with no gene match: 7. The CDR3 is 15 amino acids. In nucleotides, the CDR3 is TGTGCCAGCAGCCATAACCACAGGGGCGACTATGGCTACACCTTC. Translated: CASSHNHRGDYGYTF.

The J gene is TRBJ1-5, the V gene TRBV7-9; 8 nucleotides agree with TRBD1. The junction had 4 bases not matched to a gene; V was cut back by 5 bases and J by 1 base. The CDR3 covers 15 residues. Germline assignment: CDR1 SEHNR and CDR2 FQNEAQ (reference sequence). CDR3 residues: CASSKTGASNQPQHF. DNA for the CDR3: TGTGCCAGCAGCAAGACAGGGGCAAGCAATCAGCCCCAGCATTTT.

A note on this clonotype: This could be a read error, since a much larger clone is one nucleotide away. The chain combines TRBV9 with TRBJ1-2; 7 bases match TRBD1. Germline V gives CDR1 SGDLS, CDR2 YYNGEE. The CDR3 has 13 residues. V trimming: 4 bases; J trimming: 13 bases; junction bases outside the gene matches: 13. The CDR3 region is CASSLTGQPPVTF. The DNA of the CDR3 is TGTGCCAGCAGCCTAACGGGACAGCCTCCTGTCACCTTC.

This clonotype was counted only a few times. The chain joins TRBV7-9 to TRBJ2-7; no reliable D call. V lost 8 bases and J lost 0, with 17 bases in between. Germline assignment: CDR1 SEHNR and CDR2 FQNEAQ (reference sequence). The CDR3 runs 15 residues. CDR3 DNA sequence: TGTGCCAGCCGTGGTGAGGCAGAAATCTCCTACGAGCAGTACTTC. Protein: CASRGEAEISYEQYF.

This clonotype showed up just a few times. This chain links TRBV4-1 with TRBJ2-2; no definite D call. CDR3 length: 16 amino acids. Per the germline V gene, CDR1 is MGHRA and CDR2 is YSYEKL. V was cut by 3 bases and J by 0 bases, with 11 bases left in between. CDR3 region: CASSHVGPANTGELFF. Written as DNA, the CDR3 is TGCGCCAGCAGCCACGTAGGACCGGCGAACACCGGGGAGCTGTTTTTT.

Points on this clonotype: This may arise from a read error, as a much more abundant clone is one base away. CDR3 nucleotide sequence: TGCAGTGCTAGAGATCTTGGGCTCGGCTCCTGGTATTTT. Translation: CSARDLGLGSWYF. This sequence joins TRBV20-1 and TRBJ2-3, with D uncertain. CDR3 length: 13 residues. Germline V gene lookup returns CDR1 DFQATT and CDR2 SNEGSKA (reference sequence). Trimming stripped 0 bases from V and 14 bases from J, with 18 bases between.

The CDR3 here is CASNPLAGGPMDEQFF. The CDR3 nucleotides are TGTGCCAGTAACCCACTAGCGGGAGGGCCTATGGATGAGCAGTTCTTC. The chain carries TRBV19 and TRBJ2-1; 13 bases are a match to TRBD2. Germline CDR1 reads LNHDA; CDR2 reads SQIVND (reference sequence). The CDR3 spans 16 residues. V dropped 7 bases and J dropped 8; count of bases not matched to a gene: 11.

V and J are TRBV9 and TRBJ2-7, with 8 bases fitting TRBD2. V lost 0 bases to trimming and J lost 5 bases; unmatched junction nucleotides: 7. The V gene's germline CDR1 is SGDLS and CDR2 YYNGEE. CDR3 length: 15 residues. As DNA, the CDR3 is TGTGCCAGCAGCGTAGAGGGGCTAGCGGGCGACGAGCAGTACTTC. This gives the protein CASSVEGLAGDEQYF.